This TCR beta chain is drawn from a study of blood T cell repertoires in COVID-19. Study context: Samples came from the United States, Italy and Spain, spanning acute and convalescent COVID-19. Sources were T cells, B-cell-depleted T cells, or PBMCs; the material itself was cDNA or gDNA.

In the authors' methods: Amplification of reference gene primers provided the estimated nucleated cell counts. Profiling relied on immunoSEQ multiplex PCR, and the TCRdb table lists in-frame clones only, not all of them. V and J calls and clone size are as listed in that table; D and trimming were resolved from the DNA. The sample lists about 240,000 clones, roughly 80% seen once, with roughly 12% in the top ten. The V gene's germline CDR1 is DFQATT and CDR2 SNEGSKA (reference sequence). This CDR3 has 15 amino acids. J lost 5 bases, V lost 3 bases, and 9 bases had no gene match. This clone appeared a few times.

The clonotype originates from a woman aged 60-75 years with active or convalescent COVID-19. The V call is TRBV20-1, the J call TRBJ2-3, with 9 positions matching TRBD2. Sequenced: peripheral blood. The DNA of the CDR3 is TGCAGTGCTAGTAAAAGCGGGGGGCTTGGAGATACGCAGTATTTT. This codes for CSASKSGGLGDTQYF.